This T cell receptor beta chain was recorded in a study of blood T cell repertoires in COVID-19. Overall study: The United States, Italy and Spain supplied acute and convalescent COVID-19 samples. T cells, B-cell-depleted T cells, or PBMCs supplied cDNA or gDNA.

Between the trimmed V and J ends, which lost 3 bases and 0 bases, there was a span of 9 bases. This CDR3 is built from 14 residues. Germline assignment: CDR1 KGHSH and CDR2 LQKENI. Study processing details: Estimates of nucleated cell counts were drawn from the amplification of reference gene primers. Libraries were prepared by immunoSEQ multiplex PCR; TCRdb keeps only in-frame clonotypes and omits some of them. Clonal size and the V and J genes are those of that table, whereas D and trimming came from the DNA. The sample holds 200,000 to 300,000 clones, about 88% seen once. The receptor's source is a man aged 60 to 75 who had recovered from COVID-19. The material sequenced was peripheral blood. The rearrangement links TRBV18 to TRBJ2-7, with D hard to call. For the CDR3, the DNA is TGTGCCAGCTCACCGATAACGGGCTCCTACGAGCAGTACTTC. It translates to CASSPITGSYEQYF. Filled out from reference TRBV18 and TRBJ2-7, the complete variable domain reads NAGVMQNPRHLVRRRGQEARLRCSPMKGHSHVYWYRQLPEEGLKFMVYLQKENIIDESGMPKERFSAEFPKEGPSILRIQQVVRGDSAAYFCASSPITGSYEQYFGPGTRLTVT.